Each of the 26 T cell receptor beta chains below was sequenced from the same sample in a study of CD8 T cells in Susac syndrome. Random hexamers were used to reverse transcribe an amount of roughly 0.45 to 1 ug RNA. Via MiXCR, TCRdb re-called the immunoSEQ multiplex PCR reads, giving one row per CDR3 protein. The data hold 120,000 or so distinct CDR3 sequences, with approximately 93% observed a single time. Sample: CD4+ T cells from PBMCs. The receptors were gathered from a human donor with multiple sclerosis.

CDR3 amino acids: CASSLGPTSFQETQYF. The CDR3 DNA reads as TGCGCCAGCAGCTTGGGCCCTACGTCGTTTCAAGAGACCCAGTACTTC. The chain uses TRBV5-1 and TRBJ2-5, with unresolved D. Germline CDR1 is SGHRS and CDR2 is YFSETQ. The ends were cut back, 0 bases at V and 2 bases at J, with 14 bases in the middle. There are 16 residues in the CDR3.

Here the CDR3 DNA reads TGTGCCAGCAGCCGGACATCATCGCAGGGGGCAGGAACCGGGGAGCTGTTTTTT. Its translation is CASSRTSSQGAGTGELFF. The chain links TRBV3-1 to TRBJ2-2; 8 bases match TRBD1. Germline V CDR1 and CDR2: LGHDT, YNNKEL (reference sequence). The CDR3 contains 18 residues. J gave up 5 bases and V 4 bases, and 15 bases lay outside the gene matches.

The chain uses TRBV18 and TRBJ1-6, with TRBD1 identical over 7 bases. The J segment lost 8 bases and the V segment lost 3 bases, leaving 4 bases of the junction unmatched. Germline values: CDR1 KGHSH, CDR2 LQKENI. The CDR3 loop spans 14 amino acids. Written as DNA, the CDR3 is TGTGCCAGCTCACCCCGGGACAGATATTCACCCCTCCACTTT. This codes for CASSPRDRYSPLHF. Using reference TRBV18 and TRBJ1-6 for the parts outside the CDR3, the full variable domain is NAGVMQNPRHLVRRRGQEARLRCSPMKGHSHVYWYRQLPEEGLKFMVYLQKENIIDESGMPKERFSAEFPKEGPSILRIQQVVRGDSAAYFCASSPRDRYSPLHFGNGTRLTVT.

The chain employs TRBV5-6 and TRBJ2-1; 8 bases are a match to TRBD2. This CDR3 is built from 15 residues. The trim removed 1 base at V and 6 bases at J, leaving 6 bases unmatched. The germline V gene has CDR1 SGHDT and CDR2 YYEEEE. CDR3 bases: TGTGCCAGCAGCTTGCCGGGGGGGCCCAGCAATGAGCAGTTCTTC. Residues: CASSLPGGPSNEQFF.

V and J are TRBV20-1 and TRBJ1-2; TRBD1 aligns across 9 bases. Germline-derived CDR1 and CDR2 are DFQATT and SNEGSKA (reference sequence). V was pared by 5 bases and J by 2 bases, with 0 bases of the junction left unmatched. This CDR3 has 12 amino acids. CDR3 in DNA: TGCAGTGCTGGGACAGGGAACTATGGCTACACCTTC. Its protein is CSAGTGNYGYTF.

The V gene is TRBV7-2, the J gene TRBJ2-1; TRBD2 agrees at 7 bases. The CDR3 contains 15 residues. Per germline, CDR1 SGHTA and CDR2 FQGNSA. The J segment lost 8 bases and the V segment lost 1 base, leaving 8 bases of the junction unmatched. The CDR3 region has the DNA TGTGCCAGCAGCTTAGATAGGGGAGGGCACGATGAGCAGTTCTTC. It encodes CASSLDRGGHDEQFF.

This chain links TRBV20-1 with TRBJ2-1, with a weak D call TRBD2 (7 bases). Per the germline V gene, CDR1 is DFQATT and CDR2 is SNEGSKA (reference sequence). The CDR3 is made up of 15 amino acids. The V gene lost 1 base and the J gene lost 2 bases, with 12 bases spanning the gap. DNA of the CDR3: TGCAGTGCTAGAGGGGGGGGCGCTACCTACAATGAGCAGTTCTTC. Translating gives CSARGGGATYNEQFF.

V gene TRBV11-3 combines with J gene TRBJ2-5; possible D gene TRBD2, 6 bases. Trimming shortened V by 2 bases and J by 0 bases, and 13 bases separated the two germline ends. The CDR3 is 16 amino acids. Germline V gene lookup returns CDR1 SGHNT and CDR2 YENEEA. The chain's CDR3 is CASSLRGGLYQETQYF. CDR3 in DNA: TGTGCCAGCAGCTTAAGGGGAGGATTGTACCAAGAGACCCAGTACTTC.

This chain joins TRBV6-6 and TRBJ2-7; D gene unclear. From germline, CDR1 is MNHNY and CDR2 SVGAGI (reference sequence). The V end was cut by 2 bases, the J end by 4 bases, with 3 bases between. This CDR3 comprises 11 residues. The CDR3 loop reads CASSYRYEQYF. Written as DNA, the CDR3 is TGTGCCAGCAGTTACAGGTACGAGCAGTACTTC.

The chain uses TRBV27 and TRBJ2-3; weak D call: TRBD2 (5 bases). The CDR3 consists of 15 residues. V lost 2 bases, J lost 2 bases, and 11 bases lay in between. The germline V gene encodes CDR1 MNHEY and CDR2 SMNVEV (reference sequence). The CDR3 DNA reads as TGTGCCAGCAGTTTACAGTCGGGGAACACAGATACGCAGTATTTT. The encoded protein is CASSLQSGNTDTQYF.

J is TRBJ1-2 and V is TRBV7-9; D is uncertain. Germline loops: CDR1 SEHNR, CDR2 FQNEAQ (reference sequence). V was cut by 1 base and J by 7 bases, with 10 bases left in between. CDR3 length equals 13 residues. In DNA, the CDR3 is TGTGCCAGCAGCTTAGAAGCGGGAGGTGGCTACACCTTC. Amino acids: CASSLEAGGGYTF.

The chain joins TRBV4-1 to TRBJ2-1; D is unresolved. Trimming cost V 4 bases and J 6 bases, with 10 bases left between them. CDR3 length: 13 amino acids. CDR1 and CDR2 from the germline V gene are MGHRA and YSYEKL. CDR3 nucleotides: TGCGCCAGCAGCCGGCCGGGCCTCAATGAGCAGTTCTTC. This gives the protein CASSRPGLNEQFF.

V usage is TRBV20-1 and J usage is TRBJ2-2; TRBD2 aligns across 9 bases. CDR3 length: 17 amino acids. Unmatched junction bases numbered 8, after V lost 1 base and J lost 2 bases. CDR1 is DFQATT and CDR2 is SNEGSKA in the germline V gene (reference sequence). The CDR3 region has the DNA TGCAGTGCTAGAGCCCAGAAGACTAGCGGTAACACCGGGGAGCTGTTTTTT. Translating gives CSARAQKTSGNTGELFF.

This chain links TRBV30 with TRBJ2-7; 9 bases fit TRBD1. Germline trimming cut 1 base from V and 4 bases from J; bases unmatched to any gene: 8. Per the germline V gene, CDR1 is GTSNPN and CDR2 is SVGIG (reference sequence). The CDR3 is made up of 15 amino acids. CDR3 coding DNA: TGTGCCTGGAGTGGTAAGGGACAGGGTAAATACGAGCAGTACTTC. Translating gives CAWSGKGQGKYEQYF.

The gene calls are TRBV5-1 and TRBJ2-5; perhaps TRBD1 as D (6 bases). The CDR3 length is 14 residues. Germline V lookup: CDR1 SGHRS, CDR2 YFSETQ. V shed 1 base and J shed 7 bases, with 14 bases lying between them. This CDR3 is CASSLQGSGRTQYF. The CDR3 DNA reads TGCGCCAGCAGCTTGCAGGGGTCAGGGAGGACCCAGTACTTC.

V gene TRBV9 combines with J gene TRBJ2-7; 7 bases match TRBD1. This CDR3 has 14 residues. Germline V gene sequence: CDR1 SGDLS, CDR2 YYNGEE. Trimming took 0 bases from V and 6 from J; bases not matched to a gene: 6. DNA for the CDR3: TGTGCCAGCAGCGTAGCTTGGTCAGGGGGCGAGCAGTACTTC. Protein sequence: CASSVAWSGGEQYF.

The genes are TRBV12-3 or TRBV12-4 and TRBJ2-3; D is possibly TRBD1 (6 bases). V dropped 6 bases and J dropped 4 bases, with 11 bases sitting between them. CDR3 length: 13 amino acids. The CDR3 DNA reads TGTGCCAGCAGAACACAGGGTGCAGATACGCAGTATTTT. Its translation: CASRTQGADTQYF.

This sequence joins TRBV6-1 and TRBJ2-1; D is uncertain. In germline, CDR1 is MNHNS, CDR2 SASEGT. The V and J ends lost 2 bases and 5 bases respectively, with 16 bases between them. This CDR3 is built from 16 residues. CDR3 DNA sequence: TGTGCCAGCAGTGAAACGTGGATTAGGGTCGACAATGAGCAGTTCTTC. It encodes CASSETWIRVDNEQFF.

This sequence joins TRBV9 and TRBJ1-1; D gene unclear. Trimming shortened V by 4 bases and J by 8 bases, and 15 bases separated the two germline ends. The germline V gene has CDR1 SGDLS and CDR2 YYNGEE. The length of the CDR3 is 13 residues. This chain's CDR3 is CASSPQTAGEAFF. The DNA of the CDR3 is TGTGCCAGCAGCCCCCAGACCGCGGGAGAAGCTTTCTTT. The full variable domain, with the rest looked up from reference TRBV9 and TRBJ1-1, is DSGVTQTPKHLITATGQRVTLRCSPRSGDLSVYWYQQSLDQGLQFLIQYYNGEERAKGNILERFSAQQFPDLHSELNLSSLELGDSALYFCASSPQTAGEAFFGQGTRLTVV.

The CDR3 DNA reads as TGTGCCATCAGCGTTGACAGTAACACTGAAGCTTTCTTT. Its protein is CAISVDSNTEAFF. The V gene is TRBV10-3, the J gene TRBJ1-1, with a possible D match to TRBD1 (5 bases). Deletions cut 6 bases from V and 2 bases from J, with 10 bases between. Germline V gene lookup returns CDR1 ENHRY and CDR2 SYGVKD. The CDR3 contains 13 residues.

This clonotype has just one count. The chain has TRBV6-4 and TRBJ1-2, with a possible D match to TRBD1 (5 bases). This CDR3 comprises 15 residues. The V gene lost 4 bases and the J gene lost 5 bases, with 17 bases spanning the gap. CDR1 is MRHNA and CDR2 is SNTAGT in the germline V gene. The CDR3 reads CASSASVAGGYGYTF. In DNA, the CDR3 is TGTGCCAGCAGTGCGTCGGTTGCTGGGGGTTATGGCTACACCTTC.

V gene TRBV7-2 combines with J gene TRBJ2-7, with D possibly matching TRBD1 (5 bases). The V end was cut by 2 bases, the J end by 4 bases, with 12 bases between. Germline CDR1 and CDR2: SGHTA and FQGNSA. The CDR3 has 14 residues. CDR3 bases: TGTGCCAGCAGCTTAATATTCGGACATTACGAGCAGTACTTC. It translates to CASSLIFGHYEQYF.

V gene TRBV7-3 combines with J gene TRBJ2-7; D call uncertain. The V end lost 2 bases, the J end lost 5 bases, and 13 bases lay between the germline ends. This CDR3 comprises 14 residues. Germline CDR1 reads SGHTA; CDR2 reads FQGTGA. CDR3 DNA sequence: TGTGCCAGCAGCTTAGGGCTCCAAGCCGACGAGCAGTACTTC. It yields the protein CASSLGLQADEQYF.

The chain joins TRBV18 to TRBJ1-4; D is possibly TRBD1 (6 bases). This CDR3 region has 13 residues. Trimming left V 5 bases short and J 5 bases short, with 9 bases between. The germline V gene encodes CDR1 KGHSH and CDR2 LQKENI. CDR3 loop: CASSADRNEKLFF. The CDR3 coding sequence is TGTGCCAGCTCAGCCGACAGGAATGAAAAACTGTTTTTT.

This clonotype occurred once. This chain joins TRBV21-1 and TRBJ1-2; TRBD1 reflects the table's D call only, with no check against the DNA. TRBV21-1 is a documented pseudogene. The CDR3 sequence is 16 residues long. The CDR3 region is CASIQIVRAANYGYTF. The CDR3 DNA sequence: TGTGCCAGCATCCAAATCGTAAGGGCGGCTAACTATGGCTACACCTTC.

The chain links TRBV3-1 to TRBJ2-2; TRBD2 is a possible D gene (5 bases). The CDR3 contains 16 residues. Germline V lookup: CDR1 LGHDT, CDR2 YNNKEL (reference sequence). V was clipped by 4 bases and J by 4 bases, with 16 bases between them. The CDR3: CASSLGVLTRTGELFF. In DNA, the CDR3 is TGTGCCAGCAGCCTCGGGGTCCTTACCCGCACCGGGGAGCTGTTTTTT.